The 10 T cell receptor beta chains in this list originate from one sample, sequenced in a study of beta chain features in type 1 diabetes. All of the isolated RNA was reverse transcribed, so expressed TCRB transcripts were sequenced. This table comes from immunoSEQ multiplex PCR, and its TCRdb copy is limited to in-frame clones, with some not included. This table has around 400,000 clones, about 14% appearing once. The sequencing input was naive CD4+ T cells from blood. The receptor set was obtained from a woman between 18 and 29 years old in good health.

V and J are TRBV18 and TRBJ2-7; D gene uncertain. This CDR3 region has 15 residues. Germline CDR1 is KGHSH and CDR2 is LQKENI. The V and J ends lost 3 bases and 1 base respectively, with 13 bases between them. The CDR3: CASSPPEVLSYEQYF. DNA of the CDR3: TGTGCCAGCTCACCCCCCGAGGTACTTTCCTACGAGCAGTACTTC. Full variable domain (rest looked up from reference TRBV18 and TRBJ2-7): NAGVMQNPRHLVRRRGQEARLRCSPMKGHSHVYWYRQLPEEGLKFMVYLQKENIIDESGMPKERFSAEFPKEGPSILRIQQVVRGDSAAYFCASSPPEVLSYEQYFGPGTRLTVT.

The rearrangement joins TRBV11-2 to TRBJ2-3; TRBD2 matches at 12 bases. The J segment lost 4 bases and the V segment lost 5 bases, leaving 16 bases of the junction unmatched. This CDR3 contains 19 residues. The germline V gene has CDR1 SGHAT and CDR2 FQNNGV. CDR3 bases: TGTGCCAGCAGCCCCCGGGCTAGCGGGAGGGCACGTGGGGCAGATACGCAGTATTTT. It specifies CASSPRASGRARGADTQYF.

The rearrangement joins TRBV14 to TRBJ2-3; TRBD2 matches at 10 bases. Germline assignment: CDR1 SGHDN and CDR2 FVKESK. This CDR3 contains 17 residues. Unmatched junction bases numbered 6, after V lost 1 base and J lost 2 bases. The CDR3 here is CASSQGLAGIVTDTQYF. CDR3 nucleotide sequence: TGTGCCAGCAGCCAAGGACTAGCGGGCATAGTCACAGATACGCAGTATTTT.

The gene calls are TRBV28 and TRBJ1-5; no reliable D call. This CDR3 comprises 11 residues. Germline V gene lookup returns CDR1 MDHEN and CDR2 SYDVKM. V was clipped by 2 bases and J by 15 bases, with 11 bases between them. The CDR3 DNA is TGTGCCAGCAGTTTAGTGGGAGCCTGGCATTTT. This encodes CASSLVGAWHF.

This clone was observed a few times. The rearrangement uses TRBV9 and TRBJ1-2; D perhaps matches TRBD1 (6 bases). The CDR3 is made up of 15 amino acids. V lost 4 bases, J lost 3 bases, and 16 bases lay in between. Germline values: CDR1 SGDLS, CDR2 YYNGEE. The CDR3 is CASSQVIQGYYGYTF. The CDR3 region has the DNA TGTGCCAGCAGCCAAGTTATACAGGGTTACTATGGCTACACCTTC.

This sequence joins TRBV30 and TRBJ1-2; D is unclear. V lost 4 bases and J lost 0, with 12 bases in between. Germline V gene lookup returns CDR1 GTSNPN and CDR2 SVGIG (reference sequence). The CDR3 length is 14 residues. The CDR3 protein is CAWMATSANYGYTF. The CDR3 DNA follows: TGTGCCTGGATGGCCACCTCAGCTAACTATGGCTACACCTTC.

V gene TRBV30 combines with J gene TRBJ1-5; D is undetermined. Germline V gene lookup returns CDR1 GTSNPN and CDR2 SVGIG (reference sequence). The germline V and J ends were trimmed by 1 base and 7 bases, with 8 bases remaining between them. The CDR3 covers 12 residues. The CDR3 DNA is TGTGCCTGGAGTGGCCCTAAACAGCCCCAGCATTTT. Translation gives CAWSGPKQPQHF.

The V and J genes are TRBV6-5 and TRBJ2-7; perhaps TRBD2 as D (6 bases). V was trimmed by 2 bases and J by 3 bases, leaving 11 bases between them. Per the germline V gene, CDR1 is MNHEY and CDR2 is SVGAGI. This CDR3 is 14 amino acids long. Written as DNA, the CDR3 is TGTGCCAGCAGTTACGCAGGGACTGTCTACGAGCAGTACTTC. Translating it yields CASSYAGTVYEQYF.

The V call is TRBV6-5, the J call TRBJ1-3; D ambiguous. Deletions cut 6 bases from V and 2 bases from J, with 8 bases between. This CDR3 has 13 residues. Germline values: CDR1 MNHEY, CDR2 SVGAGI. In nucleotides, the CDR3 is TGTGCCAGCAGCTCCGGTGCTGGAAACACCATATATTTT. It yields the protein CASSSGAGNTIYF.

V and J are TRBV4-3 and TRBJ2-1, with D uncertain. This CDR3 is built from 15 residues. Germline assignment: CDR1 LGHNA and CDR2 YSLEER. V was cut by 0 bases and J by 0 bases, with 6 bases left in between. The CDR3 is CASSQEVSSYNEQFF. The CDR3 DNA sequence: TGCGCCAGCAGCCAAGAAGTGAGCTCCTACAATGAGCAGTTCTTC.